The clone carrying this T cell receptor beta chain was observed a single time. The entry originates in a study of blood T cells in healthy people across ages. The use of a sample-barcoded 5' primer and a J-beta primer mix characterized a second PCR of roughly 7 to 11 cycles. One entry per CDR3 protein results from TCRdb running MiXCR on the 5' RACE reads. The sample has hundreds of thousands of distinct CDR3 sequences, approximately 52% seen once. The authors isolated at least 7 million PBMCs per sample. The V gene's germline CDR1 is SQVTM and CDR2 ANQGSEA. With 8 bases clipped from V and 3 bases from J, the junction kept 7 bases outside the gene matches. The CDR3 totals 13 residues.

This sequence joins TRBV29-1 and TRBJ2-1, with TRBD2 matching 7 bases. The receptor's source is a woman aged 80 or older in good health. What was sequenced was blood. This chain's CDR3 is CSLGGGDYNEQFF. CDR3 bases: TGCAGCTTGGGGGGGGGAGACTACAATGAGCAGTTCTTC.